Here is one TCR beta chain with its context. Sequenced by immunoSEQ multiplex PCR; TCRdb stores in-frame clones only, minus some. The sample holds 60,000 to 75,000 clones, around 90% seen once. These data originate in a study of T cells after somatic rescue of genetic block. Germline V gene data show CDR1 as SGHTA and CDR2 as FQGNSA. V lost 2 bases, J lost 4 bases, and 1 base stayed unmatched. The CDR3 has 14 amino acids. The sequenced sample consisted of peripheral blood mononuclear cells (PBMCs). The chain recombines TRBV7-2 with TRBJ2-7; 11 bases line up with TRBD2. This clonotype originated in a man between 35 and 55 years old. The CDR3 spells CASSLRLAGYEQYF. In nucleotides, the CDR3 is TGTGCCAGCAGCTTACGACTAGCGGGGTACGAGCAGTACTTC.